The clone carrying this T cell receptor beta chain occurred once. Its matching antigen is unknown. The method was immunoSEQ multiplex PCR; TCRdb's version includes in-frame clones alone and lacks a portion of them. The data hold over 130,000 clones, with 75% to 90% observed a single time. This sample stems from a study of Ad26.COV2.S vaccination and SARS-CoV-2 variants. Regarding the study as a whole: An underestimation of total T cell responses may have resulted from the TCR breadth and depth analyses. Those who received the vaccine showed greater spike-specific TCR breadth than those given placebo. Spike-specific responses of CD8+ and CD4+ T cells were reported to display substantial breadth after vaccination.

The V gene's germline CDR1 is SGHNT and CDR2 YENEEA. The CDR3 consists of 15 residues. V gave up 8 bases and J gave up 1 base; unmatched junction bases: 6. The receptor comes from a human donor who had recovered from COVID-19. This chain links TRBV11-3 with TRBJ2-3; 10 positions match TRBD1. Sample: peripheral blood, taken after recovery from COVID-19. CDR3 sequence: CASGPGTGGTDTQYF. In nucleotides, the CDR3 is TGTGCCAGCGGCCCCGGGACAGGGGGCACAGATACGCAGTATTTT. Full variable domain (rest looked up from reference TRBV11-3 and TRBJ2-3): EAGVVQSPRYKIIEKKQPVAFWCNPISGHNTLYWYLQNLGQGPELLIRYENEEAVDDSQLPKDRFSAERLKGVDSTLKIQPAELGDSAVYLCASGPGTGGTDTQYFGPGTRLTVL.